A selection of T cell receptor beta chains follows, all from one sample in a study of metastatic and nonmetastatic thyroid tumors. TCRdb reanalyzed the PCR reads via MiXCR. The repertoire holds 17,000 or so clones, with 25% to 30% as singletons. The specimen sequenced was adjacent normal tissue. Receptors originate from a female donor with papillary thyroid cancer or a benign thyroid nodule (not recorded which). Some clones in this sample may be carry-over from other donors' samples. Both conserved end residues are part of each CDR3. A D gene is named only where the DNA matches it firmly. Clone size, where shown, is once, few, many, or a class for clones that have expanded.

j_gene: TRBJ1-1; d_gene: NA; v_gene: TRBV27; abundance: NA; CDR3nt: TGTGTCAGCGCCCCTCCTAGGTGGACACCGAACACTGAAGCTTTCTTC; CDR3aa: CVSAPPRWTPNTEAFF
j_gene: TRBJ1-6; d_gene: NA; v_gene: TRBV7-8; abundance: NA; CDR3nt: TGTGCCAGCAGCTCCCAAAGCTTTCAGAATTCACCCCTCCACTTT; CDR3aa: CASSSQSFQNSPLHF
j_gene: TRBJ2-6; d_gene: TRBD1; v_gene: TRBV10-2; abundance: NA; CDR3nt: TGCGCCAGCAGAGGACAGGGGGTGGGCTCTGGGGCCAACGTCCTGACTTTC; CDR3aa: CASRGQGVGSGANVLTF
j_gene: TRBJ1-2; d_gene: TRBD1; v_gene: TRBV7-9; abundance: NA; CDR3nt: TGTGCCAGCAGCTGGGACAGGGGTGAGGGTGGCTACACCTTC; CDR3aa: CASSWDRGEGGYTF
j_gene: TRBJ2-1; d_gene: NA; v_gene: TRBV2; abundance: NA; CDR3nt: TGTGCCAGCAGGGGTAGCGGCCCTGAGCAGTTCTTC; CDR3aa: CASRGSGPEQFF
j_gene: TRBJ1-3; d_gene: NA; v_gene: TRBV7-8; abundance: few; CDR3nt: TGTGCCAGCAGCTCGTATGAAAACACCATATATTTT; CDR3aa: CASSSYENTIYF
j_gene: TRBJ2-1; d_gene: TRBD1; v_gene: TRBV11-1; abundance: NA; CDR3nt: TGTGCCAGCAGCTTCGGGACAGCCTACAATGAGCAGTTCTTC; CDR3aa: CASSFGTAYNEQFF
j_gene: TRBJ1-6; d_gene: NA; v_gene: TRBV9; abundance: medium-sized; CDR3nt: TGTGCCAGCAGCGTAACTCAGGGAGCGAATTCACCCCTCCACTTT; CDR3aa: CASSVTQGANSPLHF
j_gene: TRBJ2-3; d_gene: NA; v_gene: TRBV12-3/TRBV12-4; abundance: few; CDR3nt: TGTGCCAGCAGTTTATTGACACGCACAGATACGCAGTATTTT; CDR3aa: CASSLLTRTDTQYF
j_gene: TRBJ1-2; d_gene: NA; v_gene: TRBV24-1; abundance: NA; CDR3nt: TGTGCCACCAGTGAGTCGGAACTCTATGGCTACACCTTC; CDR3aa: CATSESELYGYTF
j_gene: TRBJ1-1; d_gene: NA; v_gene: TRBV5-1; abundance: NA; CDR3nt: TGCGCCAGCAGCTCGGTACAGGGCCTGAACACTGAAGCTTTCTTT; CDR3aa: CASSSVQGLNTEAFF
j_gene: TRBJ2-3; d_gene: NA; v_gene: TRBV20-1; abundance: NA; CDR3nt: TGCAGTGCCCGTTGGGCGAGGGATACGCAGTATTTT; CDR3aa: CSARWARDTQYF
j_gene: TRBJ2-7; d_gene: NA; v_gene: TRBV7-9; abundance: many; CDR3nt: TGTGCCAGCAGCCCCTCAAGGGAATCCTACGAGCAGTACTTC; CDR3aa: CASSPSRESYEQYF
j_gene: TRBJ2-7; d_gene: TRBD2; v_gene: TRBV6-1; abundance: NA; CDR3nt: TGTGCCAGCAGTCGGGCAACAGCGGGAGGGCCCTACGAGCAGTACTTC; CDR3aa: CASSRATAGGPYEQYF
j_gene: TRBJ1-2; d_gene: NA; v_gene: TRBV6-1; abundance: few; CDR3nt: TGTGCCAGCAGGTCCCTCCTGTTTGGCTACACCTTC; CDR3aa: CASRSLLFGYTF
j_gene: TRBJ2-7; d_gene: NA; v_gene: TRBV3-1; abundance: many; CDR3nt: TGTGCCAGCAGCCAGCAGGGCGACGAGCAGTACTTC; CDR3aa: CASSQQGDEQYF
j_gene: TRBJ1-1; d_gene: NA; v_gene: TRBV6-1; abundance: many; CDR3nt: TGTGCCAGCAGTGAAGGGGAGGCCACTGAAGCTTTCTTT; CDR3aa: CASSEGEATEAFF
j_gene: TRBJ1-4; d_gene: TRBD1; v_gene: TRBV18; abundance: NA; CDR3nt: TGTGCCAGCTCCTTGCAGGGGGCGAATGAAAAACTGTTTTTT; CDR3aa: CASSLQGANEKLFF
j_gene: TRBJ2-7; d_gene: TRBD2; v_gene: TRBV7-9; abundance: once; CDR3nt: TGTGCCAGCAGCTGGGAGACTAGCGGGTACGAGCAGTACTTC; CDR3aa: CASSWETSGYEQYF
j_gene: TRBJ1-1; d_gene: TRBD1; v_gene: TRBV7-2; abundance: once; CDR3nt: TGTGCCAGCAGCTTTTTTACAGGGGGCACTGAAGCTTTCTTT; CDR3aa: CASSFFTGGTEAFF
j_gene: TRBJ2-2; d_gene: TRBD2; v_gene: TRBV27; abundance: NA; CDR3nt: TGTGCCAGCAGTCTTACGGGACTAGGTGTGGGAACCCCCGACACCGGGGAGCTGTTTTTT; CDR3aa: CASSLTGLGVGTPDTGELFF
j_gene: TRBJ1-1; d_gene: NA; v_gene: TRBV6-4; abundance: NA; CDR3nt: TGTGCCAGCAGTGTTCCATTCGGACAGACAAACACTGAAGCTTTCTTT; CDR3aa: CASSVPFGQTNTEAFF
j_gene: TRBJ2-2; d_gene: TRBD1; v_gene: TRBV11-3; abundance: NA; CDR3nt: TGTGCCAGCAGCTCCGGAGGGACAGGGAGGACCGGGGAGCTGTTTTTT; CDR3aa: CASSSGGTGRTGELFF
j_gene: TRBJ2-3; d_gene: TRBD1; v_gene: TRBV7-3; abundance: medium-sized; CDR3nt: TGTGCCAGCAGTTCCGCCGGGACAGGTGTCACAGATACGCAGTATTTT; CDR3aa: CASSSAGTGVTDTQYF
j_gene: TRBJ2-7; d_gene: TRBD2; v_gene: TRBV5-1; abundance: NA; CDR3nt: TGCGCCAGCAGCTCTCCGGGACTAGGAACCTACGAGCAGTACTTC; CDR3aa: CASSSPGLGTYEQYF
j_gene: TRBJ2-7; d_gene: NA; v_gene: TRBV12-3/TRBV12-4; abundance: NA; CDR3nt: TGTGCCAGAAGCGTCCACGTCTTCTACGAGCAGTACTTC; CDR3aa: CARSVHVFYEQYF
j_gene: TRBJ2-1; d_gene: NA; v_gene: TRBV20-1; abundance: NA; CDR3nt: TGCAGTGCTCGCACGAGTGATACAGGGTCCGGGTTCAATGAGCAGTTCTTC; CDR3aa: CSARTSDTGSGFNEQFF